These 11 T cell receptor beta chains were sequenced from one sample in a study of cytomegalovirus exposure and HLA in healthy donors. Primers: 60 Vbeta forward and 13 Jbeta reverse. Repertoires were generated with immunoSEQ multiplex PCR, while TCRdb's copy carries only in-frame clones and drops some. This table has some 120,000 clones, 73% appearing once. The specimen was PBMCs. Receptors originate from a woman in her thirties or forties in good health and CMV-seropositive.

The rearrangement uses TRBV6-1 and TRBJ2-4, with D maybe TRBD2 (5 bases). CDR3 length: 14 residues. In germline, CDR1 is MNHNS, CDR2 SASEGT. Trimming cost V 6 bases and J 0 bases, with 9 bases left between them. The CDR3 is CASRDSLAKNIQYF. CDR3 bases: TGTGCCAGCAGGGACTCGTTAGCCAAAAACATTCAGTACTTC.

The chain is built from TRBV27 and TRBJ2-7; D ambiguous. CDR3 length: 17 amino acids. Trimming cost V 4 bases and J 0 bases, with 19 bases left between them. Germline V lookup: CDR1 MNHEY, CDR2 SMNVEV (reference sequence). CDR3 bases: TGTGCCAGCAGTTCCCGACTTCACCTAAATCGCTCCTACGAGCAGTACTTC. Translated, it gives CASSSRLHLNRSYEQYF.

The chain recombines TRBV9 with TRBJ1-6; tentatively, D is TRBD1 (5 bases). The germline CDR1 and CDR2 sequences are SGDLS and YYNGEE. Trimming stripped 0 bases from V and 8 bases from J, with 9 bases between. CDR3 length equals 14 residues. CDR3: CASSVGQTYSPLHF. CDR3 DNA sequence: TGTGCCAGCAGCGTAGGACAGACCTATTCACCCCTCCACTTT.

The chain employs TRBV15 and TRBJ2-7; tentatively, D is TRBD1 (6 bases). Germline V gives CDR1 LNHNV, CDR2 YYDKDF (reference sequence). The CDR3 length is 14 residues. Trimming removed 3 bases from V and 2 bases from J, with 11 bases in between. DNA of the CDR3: TGTGCCACCAGCAGGTTGACAGGAACCTACGAGCAGTACTTC. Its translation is CATSRLTGTYEQYF.

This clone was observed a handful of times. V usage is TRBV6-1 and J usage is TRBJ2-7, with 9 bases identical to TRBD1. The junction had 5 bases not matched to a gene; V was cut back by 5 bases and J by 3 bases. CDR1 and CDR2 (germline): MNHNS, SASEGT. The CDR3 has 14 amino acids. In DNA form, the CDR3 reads TGTGCCAGCAGTACGGGACAGGGAGTCTACGAGCAGTACTTC. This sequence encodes CASSTGQGVYEQYF.

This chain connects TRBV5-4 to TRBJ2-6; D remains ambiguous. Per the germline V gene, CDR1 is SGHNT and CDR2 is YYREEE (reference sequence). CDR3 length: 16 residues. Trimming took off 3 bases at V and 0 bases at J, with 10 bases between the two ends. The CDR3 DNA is TGTGCCAGCAGCTCGGTGGTGGTCTCTGGGGCCAACGTCCTGACTTTC. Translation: CASSSVVVSGANVLTF.

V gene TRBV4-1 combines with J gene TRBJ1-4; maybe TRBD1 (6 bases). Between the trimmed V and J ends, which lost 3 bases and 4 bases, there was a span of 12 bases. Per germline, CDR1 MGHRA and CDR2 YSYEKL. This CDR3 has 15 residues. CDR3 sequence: CASSQLDRLNEKLFF. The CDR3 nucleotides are TGCGCCAGCAGCCAGCTAGACAGGCTTAATGAAAAACTGTTTTTT.

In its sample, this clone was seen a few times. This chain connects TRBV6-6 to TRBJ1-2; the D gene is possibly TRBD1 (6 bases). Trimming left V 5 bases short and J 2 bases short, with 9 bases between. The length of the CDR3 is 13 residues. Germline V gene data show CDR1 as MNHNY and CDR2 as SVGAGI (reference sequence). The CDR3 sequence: CASSSTGNYGYTF. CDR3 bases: TGTGCCAGCAGTAGTACAGGGAACTATGGCTACACCTTC.

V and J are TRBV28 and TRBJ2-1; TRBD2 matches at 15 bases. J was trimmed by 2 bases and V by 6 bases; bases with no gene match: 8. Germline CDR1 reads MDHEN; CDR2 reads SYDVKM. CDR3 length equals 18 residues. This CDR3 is CASRFPGLAGGPYNEQFF. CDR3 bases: TGTGCCAGCAGATTCCCGGGACTAGCGGGGGGCCCCTACAATGAGCAGTTCTTC.

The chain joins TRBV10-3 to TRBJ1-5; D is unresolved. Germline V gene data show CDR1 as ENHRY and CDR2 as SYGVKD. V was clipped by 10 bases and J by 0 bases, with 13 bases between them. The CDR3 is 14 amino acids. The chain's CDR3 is CATLQEGSNQPQHF. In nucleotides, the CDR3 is TGTGCCACCCTCCAGGAGGGTAGCAATCAGCCCCAGCATTTT.

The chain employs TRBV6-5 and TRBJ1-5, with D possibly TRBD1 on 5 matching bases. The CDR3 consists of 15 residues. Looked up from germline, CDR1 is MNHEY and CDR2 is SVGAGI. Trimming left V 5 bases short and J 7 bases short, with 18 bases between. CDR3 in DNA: TGTGCCAGCAGTGCTAACGCCATGGGGCGCCAGCCCCAGCATTTT. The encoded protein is CASSANAMGRQPQHF.